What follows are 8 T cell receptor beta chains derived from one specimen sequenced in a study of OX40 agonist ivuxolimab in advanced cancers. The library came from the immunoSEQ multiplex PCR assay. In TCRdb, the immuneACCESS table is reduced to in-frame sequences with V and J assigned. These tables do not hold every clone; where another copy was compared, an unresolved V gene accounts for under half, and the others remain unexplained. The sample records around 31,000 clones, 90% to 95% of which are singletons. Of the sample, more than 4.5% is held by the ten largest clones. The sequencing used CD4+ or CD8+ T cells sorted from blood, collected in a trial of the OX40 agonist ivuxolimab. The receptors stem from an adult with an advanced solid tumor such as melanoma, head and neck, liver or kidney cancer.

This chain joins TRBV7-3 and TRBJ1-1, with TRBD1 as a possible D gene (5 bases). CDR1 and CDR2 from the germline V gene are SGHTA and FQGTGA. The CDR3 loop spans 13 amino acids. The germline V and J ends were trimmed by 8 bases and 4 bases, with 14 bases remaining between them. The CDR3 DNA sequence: TGTGCCAGCGCGGAAAGGGGAGCCACTGAAGCTTTCTTT. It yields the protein CASAERGATEAFF.

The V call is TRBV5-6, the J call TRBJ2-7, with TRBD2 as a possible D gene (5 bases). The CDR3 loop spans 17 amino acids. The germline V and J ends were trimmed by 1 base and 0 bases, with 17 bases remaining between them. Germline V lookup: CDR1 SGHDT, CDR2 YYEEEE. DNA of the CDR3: TGTGCCAGCAGCTTGAAGGCAGGACTTCTAAGCTCCTACGAGCAGTACGTC. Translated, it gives CASSLKAGLLSSYEQYV.

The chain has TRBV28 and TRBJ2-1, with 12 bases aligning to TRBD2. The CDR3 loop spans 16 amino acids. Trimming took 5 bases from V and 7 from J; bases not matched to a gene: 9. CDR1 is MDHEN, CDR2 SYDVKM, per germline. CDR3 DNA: TGTGCCAGCAGTCCTGGACTAGCGGGGACTGGGAATGAGCAGTTCTTC. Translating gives CASSPGLAGTGNEQFF. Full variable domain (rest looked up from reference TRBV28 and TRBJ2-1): DVKVTQSSRYLVKRTGEKVFLECVQDMDHENMFWYRQDPGLGLRLIYFSYDVKMKEKGDIPEGYSVSREKKERFSLILESASTNQTSMYLCASSPGLAGTGNEQFFGPGTRLTVL.

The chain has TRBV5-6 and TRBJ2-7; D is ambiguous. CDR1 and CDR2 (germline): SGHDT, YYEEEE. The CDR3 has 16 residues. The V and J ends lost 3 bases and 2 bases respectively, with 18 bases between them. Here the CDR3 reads CASSSRPTGYTYEQYF. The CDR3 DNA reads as TGTGCCAGCAGCTCAAGACCAACGGGCTACACCTACGAGCAGTACTTC.

The DNA for the CDR3 is TGTGCCAGCAGTTATGGGGGGCCAGGCACTGAAGCTTTCTTT. Protein sequence: CASSYGGPGTEAFF. This chain connects TRBV27 to TRBJ1-1, with a weak D call TRBD1 (6 bases). Germline V CDR1 and CDR2: MNHEY, SMNVEV (reference sequence). Trimming took off 4 bases at V and 4 bases at J, with 13 bases between the two ends. The CDR3 runs to 14 residues.

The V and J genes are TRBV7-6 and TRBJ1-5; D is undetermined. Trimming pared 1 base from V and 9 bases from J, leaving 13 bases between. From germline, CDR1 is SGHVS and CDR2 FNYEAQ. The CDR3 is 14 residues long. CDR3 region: CASSLERAHWPQHF. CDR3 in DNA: TGTGCCAGCAGCTTAGAAAGGGCCCACTGGCCCCAGCATTTT.

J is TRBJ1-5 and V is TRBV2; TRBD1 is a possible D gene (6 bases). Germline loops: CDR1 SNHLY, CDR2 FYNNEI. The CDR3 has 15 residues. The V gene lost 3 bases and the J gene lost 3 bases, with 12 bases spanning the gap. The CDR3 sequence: CASSEGQGLNQPQHF. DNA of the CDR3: TGTGCCAGCAGTGAGGGCCAGGGGCTCAATCAGCCCCAGCATTTT.

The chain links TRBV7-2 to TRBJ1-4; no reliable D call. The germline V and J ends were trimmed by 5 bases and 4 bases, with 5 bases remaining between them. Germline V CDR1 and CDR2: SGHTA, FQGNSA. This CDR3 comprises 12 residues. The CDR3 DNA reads TGTGCCAGCAGCACACGTAATGAAAAACTGTTTTTT. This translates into CASSTRNEKLFF.